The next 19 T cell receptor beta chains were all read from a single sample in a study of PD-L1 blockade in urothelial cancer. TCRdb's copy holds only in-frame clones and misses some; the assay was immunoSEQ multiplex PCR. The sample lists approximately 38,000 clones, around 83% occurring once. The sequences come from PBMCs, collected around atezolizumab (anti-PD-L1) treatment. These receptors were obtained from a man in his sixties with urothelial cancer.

CDR3 protein: CASSRTFITGEVANTEAFF. The CDR3 bases are TGTGCCAGCAGCCGTACTTTTATTACAGGGGAAGTCGCGAACACTGAAGCTTTCTTT. The rearrangement links TRBV11-2 to TRBJ1-1, with 7 bases that match TRBD1. Germline V gene sequence: CDR1 SGHAT, CDR2 FQNNGV. J was trimmed by 1 base and V by 5 bases; bases with no gene match: 19. This CDR3 is 19 amino acids long. The full variable domain, with the rest looked up from reference TRBV11-2 and TRBJ1-1, is EAGVAQSPRYKIIEKRQSVAFWCNPISGHATLYWYQQILGQGPKLLIQFQNNGVVDDSQLPKDRFSAERLKGVDSTLKIQPAKLEDSAVYLCASSRTFITGEVANTEAFFGQGTRLTVV.

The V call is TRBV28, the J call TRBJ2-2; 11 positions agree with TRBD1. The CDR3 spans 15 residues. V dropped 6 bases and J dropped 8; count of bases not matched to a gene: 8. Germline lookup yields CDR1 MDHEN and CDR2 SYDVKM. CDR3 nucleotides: TGTGCCAGCAGCTGGGACAGGGGGGGGAGAGGGGAGCTGTTTTTT. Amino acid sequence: CASSWDRGGRGELFF.

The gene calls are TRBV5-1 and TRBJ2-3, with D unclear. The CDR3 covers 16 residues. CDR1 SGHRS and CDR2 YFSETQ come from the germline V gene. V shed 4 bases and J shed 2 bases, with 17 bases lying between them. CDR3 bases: TGCGCCAGCAGCCTACGAACGGGTACCCCCACAGATACGCAGTATTTT. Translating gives CASSLRTGTPTDTQYF.

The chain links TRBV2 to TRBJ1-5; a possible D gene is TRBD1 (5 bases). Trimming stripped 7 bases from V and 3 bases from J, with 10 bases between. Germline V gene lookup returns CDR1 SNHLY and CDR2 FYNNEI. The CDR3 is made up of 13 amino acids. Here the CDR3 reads CASTPGLNQPQHF. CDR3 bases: TGTGCCAGCACCCCGGGACTCAATCAGCCCCAGCATTTT. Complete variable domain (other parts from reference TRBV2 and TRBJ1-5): EPEVTQTPSHQVTQMGQEVILRCVPISNHLYFYWYRQILGQKVEFLVSFYNNEISEKSEIFDDQFSVERPDGSNFTLKIRSTKLEDSAMYFCASTPGLNQPQHFGDGTRLSIL.

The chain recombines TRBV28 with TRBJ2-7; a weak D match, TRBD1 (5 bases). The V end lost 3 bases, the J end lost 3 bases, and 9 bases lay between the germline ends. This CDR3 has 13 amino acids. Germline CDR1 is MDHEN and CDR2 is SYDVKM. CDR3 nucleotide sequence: TGTGCCAGCAGTTTGGGTAGGGGCTACGAGCAGTACTTC. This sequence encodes CASSLGRGYEQYF.

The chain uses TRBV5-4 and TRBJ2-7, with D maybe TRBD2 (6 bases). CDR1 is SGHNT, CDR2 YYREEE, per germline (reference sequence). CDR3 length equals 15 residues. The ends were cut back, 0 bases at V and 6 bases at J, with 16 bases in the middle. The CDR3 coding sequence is TGTGCCAGCAGCTTGGCCGGGAGCCGCCGAAGCGAGCAGTACTTC. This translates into CASSLAGSRRSEQYF.

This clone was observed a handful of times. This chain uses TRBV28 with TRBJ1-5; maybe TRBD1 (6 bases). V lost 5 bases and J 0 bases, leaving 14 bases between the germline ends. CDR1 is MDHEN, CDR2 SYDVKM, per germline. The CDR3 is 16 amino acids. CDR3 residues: CASSLSGANSNQPQHF. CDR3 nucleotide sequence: TGTGCCAGCAGTCTCTCAGGGGCGAATAGCAATCAGCCCCAGCATTTT.

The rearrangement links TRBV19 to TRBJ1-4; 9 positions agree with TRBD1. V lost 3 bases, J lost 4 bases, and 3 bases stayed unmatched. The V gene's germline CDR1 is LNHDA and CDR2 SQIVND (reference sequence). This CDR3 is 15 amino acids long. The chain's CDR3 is CASSIATGGNEKLFF. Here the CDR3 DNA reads TGTGCCAGTAGTATCGCGACAGGGGGTAATGAAAAACTGTTTTTT.

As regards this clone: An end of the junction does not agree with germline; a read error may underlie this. In DNA, the CDR3 is TGTGCCCGCAGTGGCCAGGTAATCAACTATGGCTACACCTTC. Translated, it gives CARSGQVINYGYTF. The chain employs TRBV28 and TRBJ1-2; no clear D. Germline loops: CDR1 MDHEN, CDR2 SYDVKM. The CDR3 consists of 14 residues.

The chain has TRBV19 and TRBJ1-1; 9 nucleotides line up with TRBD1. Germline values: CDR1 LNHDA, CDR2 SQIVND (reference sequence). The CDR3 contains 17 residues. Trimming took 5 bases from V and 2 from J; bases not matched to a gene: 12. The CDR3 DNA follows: TGTGCCAGTAGTCCCCGGACAGGGGCCAGGGCTAACACTGAAGCTTTCTTT. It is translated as CASSPRTGARANTEAFF.

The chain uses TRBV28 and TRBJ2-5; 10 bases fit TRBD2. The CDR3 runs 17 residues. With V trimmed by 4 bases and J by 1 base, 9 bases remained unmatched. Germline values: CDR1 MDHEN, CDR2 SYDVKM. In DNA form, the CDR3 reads TGTGCCAGCAGTTGGCCCTCCGGGACTAGCGTCCAAGAGACCCAGTACTTC. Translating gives CASSWPSGTSVQETQYF.

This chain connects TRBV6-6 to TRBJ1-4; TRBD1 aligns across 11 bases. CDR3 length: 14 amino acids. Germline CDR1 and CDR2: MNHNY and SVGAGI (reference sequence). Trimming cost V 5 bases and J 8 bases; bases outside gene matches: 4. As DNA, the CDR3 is TGTGCCAGCAGTGGACAGGGGGCAGGGGAAAAACTGTTTTTT. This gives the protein CASSGQGAGEKLFF.

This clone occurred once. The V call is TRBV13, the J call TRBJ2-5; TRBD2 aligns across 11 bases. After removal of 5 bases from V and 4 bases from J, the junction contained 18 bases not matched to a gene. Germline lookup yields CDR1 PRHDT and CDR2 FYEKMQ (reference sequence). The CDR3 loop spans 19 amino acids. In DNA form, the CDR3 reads TGTGCCAGCAGCCCAACAGGGGGCGGAGCTAGCGGGGGGTTAGAGACCCAGTACTTC. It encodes CASSPTGGGASGGLETQYF.

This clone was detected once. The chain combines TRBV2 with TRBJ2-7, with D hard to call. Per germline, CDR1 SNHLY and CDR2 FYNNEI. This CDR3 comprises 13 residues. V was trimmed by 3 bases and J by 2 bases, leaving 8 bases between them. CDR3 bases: TGTGCCAGCAGTGATGATCGAGCCTACGAGCAGTACTTC. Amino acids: CASSDDRAYEQYF.

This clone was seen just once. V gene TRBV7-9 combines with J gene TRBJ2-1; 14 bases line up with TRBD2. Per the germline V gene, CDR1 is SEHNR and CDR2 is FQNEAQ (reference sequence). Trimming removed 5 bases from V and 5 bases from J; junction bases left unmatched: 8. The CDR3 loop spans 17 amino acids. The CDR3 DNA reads TGTGCCAGCAGCCTCTTACCGGGACTAGCGGGGGACAATGAGCAGTTCTTC. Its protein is CASSLLPGLAGDNEQFF. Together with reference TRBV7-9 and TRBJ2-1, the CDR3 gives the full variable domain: DTGVSQNPRHKITKRGQNVTFRCDPISEHNRLYWYRQTLGQGPEFLTYFQNEAQLEKSRLLSDRFSAERPKGSFSTLEIQRTEQGDSAMYLCASSLLPGLAGDNEQFFGPGTRLTVL.

CDR3 protein: CASSLVGGLAGVVETQYF. Written as DNA, the CDR3 is TGTGCCAGCAGCTTAGTAGGGGGACTAGCGGGAGTAGTAGAGACCCAGTACTTC. The chain carries TRBV7-6 and TRBJ2-5; TRBD2 matches 14 bases. CDR1 SGHVS and CDR2 FNYEAQ come from the germline V gene. The CDR3 has 18 residues. The ends lost 1 base at V and 4 bases at J; junction bases unmatched: 8. Variable domain in full (rest from reference TRBV7-6 and TRBJ2-5): GAGVSQSPRYKVTKRGQDVALRCDPISGHVSLYWYRQALGQGPEFLTYFNYEAQQDKSGLPNDRFSAERPEGSISTLTIQRTEQRDSAMYRCASSLVGGLAGVVETQYFGPGTRLLVL.

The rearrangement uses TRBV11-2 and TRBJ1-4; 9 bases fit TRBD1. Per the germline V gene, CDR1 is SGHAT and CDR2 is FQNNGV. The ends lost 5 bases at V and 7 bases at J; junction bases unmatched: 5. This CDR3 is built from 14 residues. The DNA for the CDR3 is TGTGCCAGCAGCCTGGGACAGGGAGGTGAAAAACTGTTTTTT. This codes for CASSLGQGGEKLFF.

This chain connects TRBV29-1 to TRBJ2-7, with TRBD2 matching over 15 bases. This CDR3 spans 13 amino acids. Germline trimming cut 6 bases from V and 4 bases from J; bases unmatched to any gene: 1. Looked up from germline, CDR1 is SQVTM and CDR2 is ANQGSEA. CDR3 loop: CSVGTSGGYEQYF. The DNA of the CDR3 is TGCAGCGTGGGGACTAGCGGGGGGTACGAGCAGTACTTC.

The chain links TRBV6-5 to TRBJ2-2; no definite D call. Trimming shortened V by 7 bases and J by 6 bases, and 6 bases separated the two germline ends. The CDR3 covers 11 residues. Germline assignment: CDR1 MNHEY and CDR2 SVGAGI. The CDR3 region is CASKSSGELFF. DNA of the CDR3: TGTGCCAGCAAAAGCTCCGGGGAGCTGTTTTTT.